The entry that follows covers one T cell receptor beta chain sequence. Clones were read by immunoSEQ multiplex PCR, and TCRdb kept only the in-frame ones, dropping some. The sample lists fewer than 350,000 clones, 81% occurring once. V gave up 5 bases and J gave up 7 bases; unmatched junction bases: 12. CDR1 is LNHDA and CDR2 is SQIVND in the germline V gene (reference sequence). The CDR3 extends over 15 amino acids. The sample is drawn from a study of blood T cell repertoires in COVID-19. The sequenced sample consisted of peripheral blood. This chain joins TRBV19 and TRBJ1-2; 8 bases fit TRBD1. The clonotype comes from a woman between 55 and 75 years old with active or convalescent COVID-19. Here the CDR3 reads CASSVGQGWVVGYTF. The CDR3, as DNA: TGTGCCAGTAGTGTTGGACAGGGTTGGGTCGTTGGCTACACCTTC.